A selection of T cell receptor beta chains follows, all from one sample in a study of shared clonotypes between healthy human individuals. Here immunoSEQ multiplex PCR was the method, and the copy in TCRdb shows in-frame clones only, minus some. Among roughly 2.2 million clones listed, approximately 95% were seen once. The sample comprised naive CD4+ T cells from PBMCs. Source of these receptors: a man between 18 and 29 years old in good health. Some clones in this sample may be carry-over from other donors' samples. Both conserved end residues are part of each CDR3. D genes are given only for firm matches. Size values are once, few and many counts, or a class for expanded clones, and some rows have none.

TRBJ1-3 TRBV5-4 NA NA CASSLKQAGGNTIYF TGTGCCAGCAGCTTAAAACAGGCTGGCGGAAACACCATATATTTT
TRBJ1-3 TRBV9 NA NA CASTPGARNTIYF TGTGCCAGCACTCCAGGGGCCCGTAACACCATATATTTT
TRBJ2-3 TRBV27 NA once CASSPSPRRFTDTQYF TGTGCCAGCAGTCCGTCCCCCCGGCGATTCACAGATACGCAGTATTTT
TRBJ2-7 TRBV5-1 TRBD1 NA CASSSMGQGDEQYF TGCGCCAGCAGCTCGATGGGACAGGGGGACGAGCAGTACTTC
TRBJ2-7 TRBV6-5 NA NA CASSYSYETRAYEQYF TGTGCCAGCAGTTACTCCTACGAGACTAGGGCCTACGAGCAGTACTTC
TRBJ1-2 TRBV5-8 NA NA CASSFVGTPWGYTF TGTGCCAGCAGCTTCGTGGGGACGCCCTGGGGCTACACCTTC
TRBJ1-1 TRBV6-1 NA NA CASTGGNRVTEAFF TGTGCCAGCACCGGGGGGAATCGTGTCACTGAAGCTTTCTTT
TRBJ2-2 TRBV6-4 NA NA CASSIDGAGELFF TGTGCCAGCAGTATCGACGGGGCCGGGGAGCTGTTTTTT
TRBJ2-7 TRBV6-5 NA NA CASSSHYSSYEQYF TGTGCCAGCAGTTCTCACTATTCCTCCTACGAGCAGTACTTC
TRBJ2-1 TRBV28 TRBD2 NA CASKTSGSYNEQFF TGTGCCAGTAAGACTAGCGGGAGCTACAATGAGCAGTTCTTC
TRBJ2-5 TRBV29-1 NA NA CSVVLGRETQYF TGCAGCGTTGTTTTGGGTCGGGAGACCCAGTACTTC
TRBJ2-5 TRBV7-2 NA NA CASSLALHVSGETQYF TGTGCCAGCAGCTTAGCGCTTCATGTTAGCGGAGAGACCCAGTACTTC
TRBJ2-4 TRBV7-2 NA NA CASGQTWRGLRNIQYF TGTGCCAGCGGTCAGACCTGGAGGGGGTTACGGAACATTCAGTACTTC
TRBJ1-1 TRBV6-5 TRBD1 few CASSREGATNTEAFF TGTGCCAGCAGCCGTGAGGGGGCGACGAACACTGAAGCTTTCTTT